Following are 30 T cell receptor beta chains from one sample sequenced in a study of cytomegalovirus exposure and HLA in healthy donors. The PCR used 60 Vbeta and 13 Jbeta primers. This table comes from immunoSEQ multiplex PCR, and its TCRdb copy is limited to in-frame clones, with some not included. This sample has some 160,000 clones; around 80% occur once, and the top ten carry around 5.7%. The sample comprised PBMCs. The receptors originated from a man aged 35 to 55 in good health and CMV-seronegative.

CDR3 residues: CASSQGTSGANVLTF. CDR3 in DNA: TGCGCCAGCAGCCAGGGGACCTCTGGGGCCAACGTCCTGACTTTC. The chain recombines TRBV10-1 with TRBJ2-6; D may be TRBD1 (6 bases). The V end lost 6 bases, the J end lost 0 bases, and 9 bases lay between the germline ends. CDR3 length equals 15 residues. Germline V gene lookup returns CDR1 WNHNN and CDR2 SYGVQD (reference sequence).

In this sample, this clone turned up once. The chain is built from TRBV4-3 and TRBJ2-3; 8 positions match TRBD2. Germline V CDR1 and CDR2: LGHNA, YSLEER. J lost 1 base, V lost 3 bases, and 9 bases had no gene match. The CDR3 extends over 17 amino acids. The CDR3 nucleotides are TGCGCCAGCAGCCAGGGGGGGGGCGGGGGGCGCACAGATACGCAGTATTTT. The encoded protein is CASSQGGGGGRTDTQYF.

This clone was seen once. The V gene is TRBV6-5, the J gene TRBJ2-7; tentatively, D is TRBD2 (5 bases). The CDR3 covers 14 residues. CDR1 is MNHEY, CDR2 SVGAGI, per germline. V dropped 8 bases and J dropped 4 bases, with 18 bases sitting between them. CDR3 amino acids: CASASGEGRYEQYF. The CDR3 coding sequence is TGTGCCAGCGCCTCGGGCGAGGGAAGGTACGAGCAGTACTTC.

A word on this clone: At one end the junction does not follow the germline gene, possibly because of a read error. The chain joins TRBV30 to TRBJ2-7, with TRBD1 matching 7 bases. There are 13 residues in the CDR3. Germline-derived CDR1 and CDR2 are GTSNPN and SVGIG (reference sequence). Written as DNA, the CDR3 is TGTGCCTGGATCCGGGACAGCTCCCACGAGCAGTACTTC. It translates to CAWIRDSSHEQYF.

This chain uses TRBV12-5 with TRBJ1-2, with TRBD1 matching 7 bases. With V trimmed by 0 bases and J by 0 bases, 13 bases remained unmatched. The CDR3 extends over 19 amino acids. Looked up from germline, CDR1 is LGHNT and CDR2 is FRNRAP. The CDR3 here is CASGLVRLFGQESNYGYTF. The CDR3 DNA reads as TGTGCTAGTGGTTTGGTACGGCTTTTTGGACAGGAGTCTAACTATGGCTACACCTTC.

V is TRBV7-9 and J is TRBJ2-3; TRBD2 agrees at 13 bases. V lost 4 bases and J lost 6; bases outside the gene matches: 7. Germline loops: CDR1 SEHNR, CDR2 FQNEAQ (reference sequence). The CDR3 covers 16 residues. In DNA, the CDR3 is TGTGCCAGCAGCTGGACTAGCGGGAGATCATTGGATACGCAGTATTTT. Translating gives CASSWTSGRSLDTQYF.

The chain joins TRBV18 to TRBJ1-5, with D possibly being TRBD1 (5 bases). Germline CDR1 is KGHSH and CDR2 is LQKENI. The CDR3 sequence is 14 residues long. V was clipped by 5 bases and J by 0 bases, with 8 bases between them. CDR3 loop: CASSTTDSNQPQHF. In DNA form, the CDR3 reads TGTGCCAGCTCAACGACAGATAGCAATCAGCCCCAGCATTTT.

This clone appeared a single time. The chain recombines TRBV10-3 with TRBJ1-1; D possibly corresponds to TRBD1 (5 bases). Between the trimmed V and J ends, which lost 6 bases and 2 bases, there was a span of 10 bases. CDR3 length: 13 residues. Per germline, CDR1 ENHRY and CDR2 SYGVKD. DNA of the CDR3: TGTGCCATCAGAATGACAGATAACACTGAAGCTTTCTTT. It specifies CAIRMTDNTEAFF.

The CDR3 sequence is CASSFDTPGIYEQYF. CDR3 DNA: TGCGCCAGCAGCTTCGACACCCCAGGCATCTACGAGCAGTACTTC. J is TRBJ2-7 and V is TRBV5-1; D unresolved. The CDR3 runs 15 residues. Per the germline V gene, CDR1 is SGHRS and CDR2 is YFSETQ. V was pared by 2 bases and J by 3 bases, with 15 bases between.

This chain links TRBV7-2 with TRBJ2-2; D may be TRBD2 (6 bases). The germline CDR1 and CDR2 sequences are SGHTA and FQGNSA. CDR3 size: 15 residues. Trimming took 5 bases from V and 8 from J, leaving 18 bases between them. This CDR3 reads CASSLGGTGLGELFF. The DNA for the CDR3 is TGTGCCAGCAGCCTTGGGGGGACTGGCTTGGGGGAGCTGTTTTTT.

This sequence joins TRBV2 and TRBJ2-5; 12 positions agree with TRBD2. The J segment lost 5 bases and the V segment lost 3 bases, leaving 10 bases of the junction unmatched. CDR1 SNHLY and CDR2 FYNNEI come from the germline V gene. The CDR3 has 17 residues. The CDR3 loop is CASSDTSGRTLRETQYF. DNA of the CDR3: TGTGCCAGCAGTGATACTAGCGGGAGGACGTTAAGGGAGACCCAGTACTTC.

The chain employs TRBV7-3 and TRBJ2-1; 10 bases align to TRBD1. CDR3 length: 15 amino acids. Germline values: CDR1 SGHTA, CDR2 FQGTGA. V gave up 6 bases and J gave up 5 bases; unmatched junction bases: 7. The CDR3 DNA reads as TGTGCCAGCAGGAAGACAGGGGGCGGTGACAATGAGCAGTTCTTC. Encoded protein: CASRKTGGGDNEQFF.

The chain uses TRBV7-2 and TRBJ2-3, with 10 bases that match TRBD2. Per germline, CDR1 SGHTA and CDR2 FQGNSA. The trim removed 4 bases at V and 5 bases at J, leaving 9 bases unmatched. CDR3 length equals 16 residues. The CDR3, as DNA: TGTGCCAGCAGCTCCGCGGGACTAGCGATTGAAGATACGCAGTATTTT. Protein: CASSSAGLAIEDTQYF.

The chain has TRBV6-6 and TRBJ1-3; 7 bases agree with TRBD1. CDR1 MNHNY and CDR2 SVGAGI come from the germline V gene (reference sequence). There are 14 residues in the CDR3. J lost 0 bases, V lost 9 bases, and 5 bases had no gene match. The CDR3 nucleotides read TGTGCCAGTGGGACAGCGGACTCTGGAAACACCATATATTTT. This codes for CASGTADSGNTIYF.

This clone was detected once. The chain recombines TRBV19 with TRBJ2-7, with D perhaps TRBD2 (5 bases). The length of the CDR3 is 15 residues. CDR1 and CDR2 (germline): LNHDA, SQIVND (reference sequence). V was cut by 3 bases and J by 6 bases, with 18 bases left in between. CDR3 sequence: CASSIKGSSTGEQYF. Written as DNA, the CDR3 is TGTGCCAGTAGTATTAAAGGGTCTAGCACCGGCGAGCAGTACTTC.

The rearrangement joins TRBV6-1 to TRBJ2-7; 11 bases agree with TRBD1. CDR3 length: 15 residues. Germline lookup yields CDR1 MNHNS and CDR2 SASEGT. V shed 2 bases and J 4 bases; nucleotides not matched to a gene: 4. The CDR3, as DNA: TGTGCCAGCAGTGAACCCGGGACAGGGGGATACGAGCAGTACTTC. Amino acids: CASSEPGTGGYEQYF.

The rearrangement links TRBV19 to TRBJ2-7, with 9 positions matching TRBD1. J was trimmed by 4 bases and V by 5 bases; bases with no gene match: 3. In germline, CDR1 is LNHDA, CDR2 SQIVND (reference sequence). The CDR3 extends over 13 amino acids. CDR3 loop: CASSLGTGYEQYF. The CDR3 bases are TGTGCCAGTAGTCTAGGGACAGGGTACGAGCAGTACTTC.

V is TRBV5-1 and J is TRBJ2-5, with TRBD2 identical over 10 bases. The CDR3 extends over 15 amino acids. The V and J ends lost 5 bases and 5 bases, in that order; junction bases with no gene match: 9. CDR1 and CDR2 from the germline V gene are SGHRS and YFSETQ. The CDR3 nucleotides are TGCGCCAGCAGGAGCGGGGGGGCCCGGATCGAGACCCAGTACTTC. Its protein product is CASRSGGARIETQYF. Using reference TRBV5-1 and TRBJ2-5 for the parts outside the CDR3, the full variable domain is KAGVTQTPRYLIKTRGQQVTLSCSPISGHRSVSWYQQTPGQGLQFLFEYFSETQRNKGNFPGRFSGRQFSNSRSEMNVSTLELGDSALYLCASRSGGARIETQYFGPGTRLLVL.

The CDR3 loop is CASSLEVVNTEAFF. The CDR3 coding sequence is TGTGCCAGCAGCTTGGAAGTAGTGAACACTGAAGCTTTCTTT. This chain uses TRBV5-4 with TRBJ1-1; D is uncertain. CDR1 and CDR2 from the germline V gene are SGHNT and YYREEE (reference sequence). This CDR3 is 14 amino acids long. V was shortened by 0 bases and J by 0 bases, with 6 bases between the two germline ends.

This sequence joins TRBV13 and TRBJ2-5; D is unclear. The J call may not be correct, given that the DNA end is closer to TRBJ2-7. CDR1 and CDR2 (germline): PRHDT, FYEKMQ (reference sequence). CDR3 size: 12 residues. CDR3 DNA: TGTGCCAGCAGCCTGAACTCCTACGAGCAGTACTTC. This encodes CASSLNSYEQYF.

The chain combines TRBV6-5 with TRBJ1-6, with 9 bases that match TRBD1. The J segment lost 7 bases and the V segment lost 0 bases, leaving 4 bases of the junction unmatched. CDR3 length: 16 residues. CDR1 and CDR2 (germline): MNHEY, SVGAGI. CDR3 sequence: CASSYSGTGRNSPLHF. In nucleotides, the CDR3 is TGTGCCAGCAGTTACTCAGGGACAGGGAGGAATTCACCCCTCCACTTT.

The V call is TRBV5-1, the J call TRBJ2-7; 7 bases match TRBD1. Germline assignment: CDR1 SGHRS and CDR2 YFSETQ. The CDR3 is 15 amino acids. V lost 0 bases and J lost 3; bases outside the gene matches: 6. In nucleotides, the CDR3 is TGCGCCAGCAGCTTGGAGGTGACAGGGATCTACGAGCAGTACTTC. Translated: CASSLEVTGIYEQYF.

Details on this clone: Other DNA sequences in this sample translate to the same CDR3. V and J are TRBV18 and TRBJ1-1; TRBD1 matches at 8 bases. V shed 3 bases, J shed 3 bases, and the junction held 0 bases outside the gene matches. CDR1 is KGHSH, CDR2 LQKENI, per germline. CDR3 length equals 13 residues. The CDR3 nucleotides are TGTGCCAGCTCACCGGGACAGGACACTGAAGCTTTCTTT. Protein product: CASSPGQDTEAFF. Full variable domain (outside the CDR3, taken from reference TRBV18 and TRBJ1-1): NAGVMQNPRHLVRRRGQEARLRCSPMKGHSHVYWYRQLPEEGLKFMVYLQKENIIDESGMPKERFSAEFPKEGPSILRIQQVVRGDSAAYFCASSPGQDTEAFFGQGTRLTVV.

The J gene is TRBJ2-6, the V gene TRBV27; 11 bases fit TRBD2. The V gene end was trimmed by 6 bases and the J gene end by 9 bases; junction bases not matched to a gene: 4. Germline CDR1 MNHEY, CDR2 SMNVEV (reference sequence). The CDR3 covers 14 residues. CDR3: CASSWTSGLNVLTF. CDR3 nucleotides: TGTGCCAGCAGCTGGACTAGCGGGCTCAACGTCCTGACTTTC.

The V call is TRBV6-6, the J call TRBJ1-4; D unresolved. Germline values: CDR1 MNHNY, CDR2 SVGAGI (reference sequence). V dropped 2 bases and J dropped 5 bases, with 9 bases sitting between them. The CDR3 covers 14 residues. The CDR3 DNA sequence: TGTGCCAGCAGTTACAGGCAGACAAATGAAAAACTGTTTTTT. Translation: CASSYRQTNEKLFF.

This clone was seen once. V and J are TRBV19 and TRBJ1-5; 7 bases line up with TRBD1. Trimming at V came to 7 bases and at J to 2 bases, leaving 8 bases not matched to a gene. CDR3 size: 15 residues. CDR1 is LNHDA, CDR2 SQIVND, per germline (reference sequence). The CDR3 here is CASNRGREGNQPQHF. The CDR3, as DNA: TGTGCCAGTAATAGGGGGCGCGAGGGCAATCAGCCCCAGCATTTT. The full variable domain, in which reference TRBV19 and TRBJ1-5 provide the parts outside the CDR3, is DGGITQSPKYLFRKEGQNVTLSCEQNLNHDAMYWYRQDPGQGLRLIYYSQIVNDFQKGDIAEGYSVSREKKESFPLTVTSAQKNPTAFYLCASNRGREGNQPQHFGDGTRLSIL.

This clone was picked up one time. V is TRBV4-1 and J is TRBJ2-7; 8 nucleotides agree with TRBD2. The V segment lost 1 base and the J segment 0 bases; nucleotides outside the gene matches: 8. The CDR3 contains 17 residues. CDR1 and CDR2 from the germline V gene are MGHRA and YSYEKL. CDR3 DNA sequence: TGCGCCAGCAGCCAAGGGTTTGGCGGGGGGTCCTCCTACGAGCAGTACTTC. Translated, it gives CASSQGFGGGSSYEQYF.

This clone was detected once. The genes are TRBV27 and TRBJ2-3, with TRBD2 matching over 10 bases. Germline-derived CDR1 and CDR2 are MNHEY and SMNVEV (reference sequence). With 5 bases clipped from V and 4 bases from J, the junction kept 12 bases outside the gene matches. The CDR3 length is 17 residues. The CDR3 nucleotides read TGTGCCAGCAGTCCGAAGAGGCTAGCGGGAGACTCAGATACGCAGTATTTT. This translates into CASSPKRLAGDSDTQYF.

This clone was found once. The chain recombines TRBV29-1 with TRBJ2-7; 8 bases are a match to TRBD1. This CDR3 spans 17 amino acids. In germline, CDR1 is SQVTM, CDR2 ANQGSEA. V shed 6 bases and J 0 bases; nucleotides not matched to a gene: 16. CDR3 DNA: TGCAGCGTGGGAGGTATCCGTCAGGGGGCGGGCTCCTACGAGCAGTACTTC. It codes for CSVGGIRQGAGSYEQYF.

The chain links TRBV9 to TRBJ2-1; 7 positions agree with TRBD2. In germline, CDR1 is SGDLS, CDR2 YYNGEE. With V trimmed by 4 bases and J by 5 bases, 9 bases remained unmatched. The CDR3 extends over 15 amino acids. CDR3 region: CASSPWGGTNNEQFF. CDR3 sequence (DNA): TGTGCCAGCAGCCCCTGGGGCGGGACTAACAATGAGCAGTTCTTC.